These T cell receptor beta chains were read from a single sample in a study of glioma-infiltrating T cells after dendritic cell vaccination. TCRdb's table, derived via immunoSEQ multiplex PCR, lists solely in-frame clones and lacks some. This table has roughly 98,000 clones, 86% appearing once. Sequenced material: blood, taken before dendritic cell vaccination. The receptors were sampled from a human donor with glioblastoma. The CDR3 runs from the conserved cysteine through the conserved F or W. A D gene is named only where the DNA matches it firmly. For some rows the clone size is stated as once, few or many, or as a class when expanded; others skip it.

V	J	size	D	DNA	CDR3
TRBV11-1	TRBJ1-1	NA	TRBD1	TGTGCCAGCAGCGGGACAGGGGGGGGCACTGAAGCTTTCTTT	CASSGTGGGTEAFF
TRBV7-8	TRBJ2-7	NA	NA	TGTGCCAGCAGGCACGACCGGACTGCCTCCTACGAGCAGTACTTC	CASRHDRTASYEQYF
TRBV6-1	TRBJ2-7	NA	NA	TGTGCCAGCAGTGAAGGGACGTCCGGGACTCCAACCATGGCCGAGCAGTACTTC	CASSEGTSGTPTMAEQYF
TRBV9	TRBJ2-1	NA	NA	TGTGCCAGCAGCGTAGGGGCGGGGGCCAATGAGCAGTTCTTC	CASSVGAGANEQFF
TRBV5-1	TRBJ2-1	NA	NA	TGCGCCAGCAGCTTGGATGCGGAACCATACAATGAGCAGTTCTTC	CASSLDAEPYNEQFF
TRBV15	TRBJ1-2	NA	NA	TGTGCCACCAGCAGAGATCAGGGGCTGGGTGGCTACACCTTC	CATSRDQGLGGYTF
TRBV6-5	TRBJ2-5	NA	NA	TGTGCCAGCAGTTACTTCTGGGGCTCCCAAGAGACCCAGTACTTC	CASSYFWGSQETQYF
TRBV4-1	TRBJ1-1	NA	TRBD1	TGCGCCACTGGACAGGGCAACACTGAAGCTTTCTTT	CATGQGNTEAFF
TRBV4-1	TRBJ1-5	once	NA	TGCGCCAGCAGCCAATTTTCAGGGATTCAGCCCCAGCATTTT	CASSQFSGIQPQHF
TRBV6-1	TRBJ2-3	NA	TRBD1	TGTGCCAGCAGATGGAAGGGGGCATCAGATACGCAGTATTTT	CASRWKGASDTQYF
TRBV29-1	TRBJ2-7	NA	TRBD2	TGCAGCGTCACCGGTGGGTTAGCGGGAGGCTCCTACGAGCAGTACTTC	CSVTGGLAGGSYEQYF
TRBV4-1	TRBJ2-2	NA	TRBD2	TGCGCCAGCAGCCAAGAGACTAGCGGGAGGGCCAGGGGGGAGCTGTTTTTT	CASSQETSGRARGELFF
TRBV7-3	TRBJ2-5	NA	TRBD2	TGTGCCAGCAGCTTAAGAACCAGCGGGGACCAAGAGACCCAGTACTTC	CASSLRTSGDQETQYF
TRBV9	TRBJ1-1	NA	NA	TGTGCCAGCAGCGTAGCGGGGTTGGGGTCCAACACTGAAGCTTTCTTT	CASSVAGLGSNTEAFF
TRBV7-9	TRBJ1-1	NA	TRBD1	TGTGCCAGCAGCTTAGGGACAGGTAGTAACACTGAAGCTTTCTTT	CASSLGTGSNTEAFF
TRBV7-9	TRBJ2-2	few	NA	TGTGCCAGCAGCTCTTACAGCACCGGGGAGCTGTTTTTT	CASSSYSTGELFF
TRBV5-4	TRBJ1-6	NA	NA	TGTGCCAGCAGCCCTGGACAGAATAATTCACCCCTCCACTTT	CASSPGQNNSPLHF
TRBV20-1	TRBJ1-4	NA	NA	TGCAGTGCGTTACAGGGACGACGACTGTTTTTT	CSALQGRRLFF
TRBV15	TRBJ2-7	NA	TRBD1	TGTGCCACCAGCCCCCAACCGGGACAGGGGACCTACGAGCAGTACTTC	CATSPQPGQGTYEQYF
TRBV30	TRBJ1-5	NA	TRBD1	TGTGCCTGGAGTGGCGGGGACAGTAAAAATCAGCCCCAGCATTTT	CAWSGGDSKNQPQHF
TRBV27	TRBJ2-7	NA	TRBD1	TGTGCCAGCAGCTTAGCCACAGGGGGTCGGTACGAGCAGTACTTC	CASSLATGGRYEQYF
TRBV5-1	TRBJ1-1	once	TRBD1	TGCGCCAGCAGAGGACAGGCGAACACTGAAGCTTTCTTT	CASRGQANTEAFF
TRBV29-1	TRBJ2-7	NA	TRBD2	TGCAGCGTTGTTGGGACTAGCGGGAGTTTATACGAGCAGTACTTC	CSVVGTSGSLYEQYF
TRBV6-1	TRBJ2-1	once	TRBD2	TGTGCCAGCAGTGAATCCGTAGGGTGGAGCGGGAGTAAAAATGAGCAGTTCTTC	CASSESVGWSGSKNEQFF
TRBV4-1	TRBJ2-7	NA	NA	TGCGCCAGCAGCCCGGGGGAACAGGGGAGGGAGCAGTACTTC	CASSPGEQGREQYF
TRBV5-3	TRBJ2-7	NA	TRBD1	TGTGCCAGAAGACCGGACAGGGGGCCCTACGAGCAGTACTTC	CARRPDRGPYEQYF
TRBV7-6	TRBJ2-7	NA	NA	TGTGCCAGCAGGGCTTCGAGGGCATCCTACGAGCAGTACTTC	CASRASRASYEQYF
TRBV18	TRBJ1-2	NA	NA	TGTGCCAGCTCACCACAGGGGTTGGATGGCTACACCTTC	CASSPQGLDGYTF
TRBV5-6	TRBJ2-7	few	TRBD1	TGTGCCAGCAGCCGGACAGGGGGTGAGCAGTACTTC	CASSRTGGEQYF
TRBV7-2	TRBJ2-7	NA	TRBD2	TGTGCCAGCAGCTTAACGAGACTAGCGGGAGACGAGCAGTACTTC	CASSLTRLAGDEQYF
TRBV5-1	TRBJ2-7	once	NA	TGCGCCAGCAGCTCGGGGACACCCTACGAGCAGTACTTC	CASSSGTPYEQYF
TRBV18	TRBJ2-5	NA	TRBD2	TGTGCCAGCTCACCGGGACTAGCGGGGGGATCAAGGGAGACCCAGTACTTC	CASSPGLAGGSRETQYF
TRBV2	TRBJ2-2	NA	TRBD1	TGTGCCTGCCGGGGACAGGGGAACACCGGGGAGCTGTTTTTT	CACRGQGNTGELFF
TRBV19	TRBJ1-2	NA	NA	TGTGCCAGTACTGAGTTGCTGGGGGGGAACTATGGCTACACCTTC	CASTELLGGNYGYTF
TRBV5-4	TRBJ2-2	NA	TRBD1	TGTGCCAGCAGCTGGGACAGGGCGGGGGCCGGGGAGCTGTTTTTT	CASSWDRAGAGELFF
TRBV6-5	TRBJ2-2	NA	TRBD2	TGTGCCAGCAGCCGACTAGCGGGCGAGACCGGGGAGCTGTTTTTT	CASSRLAGETGELFF
TRBV6-6	TRBJ2-2	NA	NA	TGTGCCAGCAGTCACAGACAAAACACCGGGGAGCTGTTTTTT	CASSHRQNTGELFF
TRBV27	TRBJ2-1	NA	NA	TGTGCCAGCAGTTTAAAACTAAACTACAATGAGCAGTTCTTC	CASSLKLNYNEQFF
TRBV10-1	TRBJ1-4	once	TRBD1	TGCGCCAGCTTCCGGGACAGGGTCTATGTACTCGATGAAAAACTGTTTTTT	CASFRDRVYVLDEKLFF
TRBV18	TRBJ2-1	few	NA	TGTGCCAGCTCACCTCCAAACTCCCACTACAATGAGCAGTTCTTC	CASSPPNSHYNEQFF
TRBV7-6	TRBJ2-7	NA	NA	TGTGCCAGCAGCTTAGGCCAGGGAACCTACGAGCAGTACTTC	CASSLGQGTYEQYF
TRBV27	TRBJ2-1	NA	TRBD1	TGTGCCAGCAGTTGGGACAGGGGTGGGGTAGGGTCCTACAATGAGCAGTTCTTC	CASSWDRGGVGSYNEQFF
TRBV4-1	TRBJ1-5	NA	NA	TGCGCCAGCAGCCAAATTGAGGGATACGGCAATCAGCCCCAGCATTTT	CASSQIEGYGNQPQHF
TRBV11-2	TRBJ1-1	few	NA	TGTGCCAGCAGCTTTGATCGGGACACTGAAGCTTTCTTT	CASSFDRDTEAFF
TRBV7-2	TRBJ2-5	NA	NA	TGTGCCAGCAGCTTAGCGTCGCGGAGGCAAGAGACCCAGTACTTC	CASSLASRRQETQYF
TRBV19	TRBJ1-1	NA	NA	TGTGCCAGTTGGGGGCAGAGAGTTGAAGCTTTCTTT	CASWGQRVEAFF
TRBV6-1	TRBJ2-7	NA	TRBD2	TGTGCCAGCACTATACTAGCGGGAGGTTACGAGCAGTACTTC	CASTILAGGYEQYF
TRBV29-1	TRBJ2-2	once	NA	TGCAGCGTTGAATCGGGTTGGGGGACTAACACCGGGGAGCTGTTTTTT	CSVESGWGTNTGELFF
TRBV6-1	TRBJ1-2	NA	TRBD1	TGTGCCAGTGGGACAGACTATGGCTACACCTTC	CASGTDYGYTF
TRBV13	TRBJ1-1	NA	TRBD1	TGTGCCAGCAGCTTACAAATGAAGTTCGTCGGACAGGGGTTTCGGAGTGTCACTGAAGCTTTCTTT	CASSLQMKFVGQGFRSVTEAFF
TRBV7-9	TRBJ1-4	NA	TRBD1	TGTGCCAGCAGCATCGGACAGGGAGATGAAAAACTGTTTTTT	CASSIGQGDEKLFF
TRBV5-1	TRBJ2-7	many	TRBD1	TGCGCCAGCAGCCAAAGGACAGGGAGGGAGCAGTACTTC	CASSQRTGREQYF